The 21 T cell receptor beta chains listed next were all sequenced from one sample in a study of regulatory T cells in long-lasting Graves disease. Arm-PCR of CDR3 regions with iRepertoire HTBI primers generated TCR beta libraries. TCRdb reprocessed the multiplex PCR reads with MiXCR, giving one entry per CDR3 protein. The repertoire has 600,000 to 650,000 distinct CDR3 sequences, about 16% of them found once; the top ten carry 15% to 20%. The time point here: newly diagnosed GD, antithyroid drugs for less than 3 months. Preparation of the TCR library used RNA extracted from PBMCs. The same specimen was also included in a second study, on T cells in Graves' hyperthyroidism and ophthalmopathy.

Specimen: peripheral blood mononuclear cells (PBMCs), collected at new diagnosis, from a patient treated with antithyroid drugs. These receptors all come from a young woman with Graves disease.

With regard to this clonotype: This likely reflects a read error, since a far larger clone is one base away. The gene calls are TRBV6-9 and TRBJ2-2; D remains unclear. The CDR3 contains 14 residues. CDR1 is MNHGY, CDR2 SVAAGI, per germline. The CDR3 is CTSRLDLNTGELFF. Written as DNA, the CDR3 is TGTACCAGCAGGTTGGACCTGAACACCGGGGAGCTGTTTTTT.

This clonotype has at least ten counts. This chain links TRBV12-3 or TRBV12-4 with TRBJ2-3; no reliable D call. The CDR3 totals 14 residues. Trimming left V 2 bases short and J 2 bases short, with 8 bases between. The CDR3 nucleotides are TGTGCCAGCAGTTTATTCGGCTTCACAGATACGCAGTATTTT. This encodes CASSLFGFTDTQYF.

The chain carries TRBV28 and TRBJ2-1; the match to TRBD2 covers 9 bases. Germline-derived CDR1 and CDR2 are MDHEN and SYDVKM. Trimming took 6 bases from V and 0 from J; bases not matched to a gene: 6. The CDR3 totals 16 residues. The chain's CDR3 is CASSRTSVSSYNEQFF. CDR3 nucleotide sequence: TGTGCCAGCAGCCGGACTAGCGTTAGCTCCTACAATGAGCAGTTCTTC. The full variable domain, with the rest looked up from reference TRBV28 and TRBJ2-1, is DVKVTQSSRYLVKRTGEKVFLECVQDMDHENMFWYRQDPGLGLRLIYFSYDVKMKEKGDIPEGYSVSREKKERFSLILESASTNQTSMYLCASSRTSVSSYNEQFFGPGTRLTVL.

The chain links TRBV5-1 to TRBJ1-1, with D possibly TRBD1 on 5 matching bases. Germline assignment: CDR1 SGHRS and CDR2 YFSETQ. The CDR3 totals 14 residues. Trimming removed 3 bases at V and 1 base at J, with 10 bases between. In nucleotides, the CDR3 is TGCGCCAGCAGCTGGGGGGGGTGGAACACTGAAGCTTTCTTT. Protein sequence: CASSWGGWNTEAFF.

This clonotype was recorded at least ten times. The chain joins TRBV2 to TRBJ1-2; D may be TRBD1 (5 bases). V was shortened by 6 bases and J by 3 bases, with 20 bases between the two germline ends. The CDR3 is 16 residues long. The germline V gene encodes CDR1 SNHLY and CDR2 FYNNEI. CDR3 DNA sequence: TGTGCCAGCAGCGAATGGGGGGTTGGCAGCGACTATGGCTACACCTTC. It yields the protein CASSEWGVGSDYGYTF. The entire variable domain, with the rest obtained from reference TRBV2 and TRBJ1-2, is as follows: EPEVTQTPSHQVTQMGQEVILRCVPISNHLYFYWYRQILGQKVEFLVSFYNNEISEKSEIFDDQFSVERPDGSNFTLKIRSTKLEDSAMYFCASSEWGVGSDYGYTFGSGTRLTVV.

At least ten counts were recorded for this clonotype. The chain carries TRBV7-2 and TRBJ2-3; TRBD2 matches 12 bases. Germline CDR1 and CDR2: SGHTA and FQGNSA. With V trimmed by 4 bases and J by 10 bases, 12 bases remained unmatched. The CDR3 covers 16 residues. The CDR3 nucleotides are TGTGCCAGCAGCTCTCAGGCCGGACTAGCGGGAATAGCGCAGTATTTT. Translation: CASSSQAGLAGIAQYF.

There are many counts of this clonotype. The rearrangement joins TRBV6-5 to TRBJ1-1; the D is unclear. This CDR3 region has 13 residues. Germline values: CDR1 MNHEY, CDR2 SVGAGI. The V gene lost 2 bases and the J gene lost 1 base, with 5 bases spanning the gap. CDR3 in DNA: TGTGCCAGCAGTTACGATGGGAACACTGAAGCTTTCTTT. Translated: CASSYDGNTEAFF.

V usage is TRBV3-1 and J usage is TRBJ2-5; D possibly corresponds to TRBD1 (6 bases). Germline assignment: CDR1 LGHDT and CDR2 YNNKEL (reference sequence). This CDR3 is built from 15 residues. V lost 3 bases and J 4 bases, leaving 15 bases between the germline ends. CDR3 DNA sequence: TGTGCCAGCAGCCAGCCTTTACAGGGTGGAGAGACCCAGTACTTC. Translated, it gives CASSQPLQGGETQYF.

This clonotype was seen more than once but under ten times. The J gene is TRBJ1-4, the V gene TRBV9; a weak D match, TRBD1 (5 bases). This CDR3 has 16 amino acids. Germline V gives CDR1 SGDLS, CDR2 YYNGEE. The V end lost 0 bases, the J end lost 7 bases, and 16 bases lay between the germline ends. Written as DNA, the CDR3 is TGTGCCAGCAGCGTAGCTGGGGCAGGGTTTGGTGAAAAACTGTTTTTT. This codes for CASSVAGAGFGEKLFF.

With regard to this clonotype: A much larger clone sits a single nucleotide away, making a read error possible. V is TRBV24-1 and J is TRBJ2-7, with 10 nucleotides matching TRBD2. Germline V gene lookup returns CDR1 KGHDR and CDR2 SFDVKD. V lost 4 bases and J lost 7; bases outside the gene matches: 6. The CDR3 consists of 14 residues. CDR3 region: CATSEPSGRNEQYF. DNA for the CDR3: TGTGCCACCAGTGAACCTAGCGGGAGAAATGAGCAGTACTTC.

This clonotype has only a few counts. The chain joins TRBV6-1 to TRBJ2-1; tentatively, D is TRBD2 (6 bases). Germline CDR1 and CDR2: MNHNS and SASEGT. The CDR3 is 15 amino acids. Trimming cost V 3 bases and J 8 bases, with 17 bases left between them. Here the CDR3 reads CASSDWGVGSDEQFF. DNA for the CDR3: TGTGCCAGCAGTGATTGGGGGGTTGGATCGGATGAGCAGTTCTTC.

This clonotype was detected ten times or more. The V call is TRBV7-8, the J call TRBJ2-7; TRBD1 aligns across 7 bases. Trimming at V came to 2 bases and at J to 3 bases, leaving 7 bases not matched to a gene. The CDR3 extends over 15 amino acids. Germline V gives CDR1 SGHVS, CDR2 FQNEAQ. The CDR3 here is CASSLTPGGFYEQYF. CDR3 DNA: TGTGCCAGCAGCTTAACCCCAGGGGGTTTCTACGAGCAGTACTTC.

This chain joins TRBV4-2 and TRBJ2-3, with a possible D match to TRBD2 (5 bases). V lost 8 bases, J lost 2 bases, and 11 bases lay in between. Germline loops: CDR1 LGHNA, CDR2 YNFKEQ. The CDR3 spans 13 residues. Here the CDR3 DNA reads TGTGCCAGCTCTGAGCGGCTCACAGATACGCAGTATTTT. It is translated as CASSERLTDTQYF.

CDR3 loop: CASSRKVGMNTEAFF. The CDR3, as DNA: TGTGCCAGCAGCCGAAAAGTGGGCATGAACACTGAAGCTTTCTTT. The gene calls are TRBV5-5 and TRBJ1-1; D remains ambiguous. The CDR3 covers 15 residues. V gave up 4 bases and J gave up 0 bases, with 13 bases separating them. Germline-derived CDR1 and CDR2 are SGHKS and YYEKEE (reference sequence).

This clonotype has at least ten counts. The genes are TRBV12-3 or TRBV12-4 and TRBJ2-7; 10 positions match TRBD2. V gave up 5 bases and J gave up 3 bases; unmatched junction bases: 7. The CDR3 runs 15 residues. The DNA of the CDR3 is TGTGCCAGCAGTCGCACTAGCGGGATAAGCTACGAGCAGTACTTC. It codes for CASSRTSGISYEQYF.

V is TRBV30 and J is TRBJ2-7; D is uncertain. V shed 0 bases and J shed 7 bases, with 13 bases lying between them. CDR1 and CDR2 from the germline V gene are GTSNPN and SVGIG (reference sequence). The CDR3 consists of 13 residues. CDR3 in amino acids: CAWSVVDAREQYF. The CDR3 DNA reads TGTGCCTGGAGTGTAGTAGATGCGAGAGAGCAGTACTTC.

This clonotype was seen repeatedly, ten times or more. V is TRBV10-3 and J is TRBJ2-2, with 7 bases identical to TRBD1. The CDR3 totals 14 residues. The germline gives CDR1 ENHRY, CDR2 SYGVKD. J gave up 6 bases and V 8 bases, and 9 bases lay outside the gene matches. The CDR3 DNA reads as TGTGCCATCTCTCAGACAGGGTCGGCCGGGGAGCTGTTTTTT. This gives the protein CAISQTGSAGELFF.

The chain is built from TRBV28 and TRBJ2-5, with 7 bases lining up with TRBD1. Germline V gene sequence: CDR1 MDHEN, CDR2 SYDVKM. Trimming cost V 8 bases and J 2 bases; bases outside gene matches: 11. There are 15 residues in the CDR3. The CDR3 DNA reads as TGTGCCAGCTGGGATGCGGCAGGGGGTCAAGAGACCCAGTACTTC. It codes for CASWDAAGGQETQYF.

The chain links TRBV7-8 to TRBJ2-3; TRBD1 aligns across 10 bases. Trimming cost V 7 bases and J 4 bases; bases outside gene matches: 11. The CDR3 runs 16 residues. CDR1 and CDR2 from the germline V gene are SGHVS and FQNEAQ. In nucleotides, the CDR3 is TGTGCCAGCATGGGCTGGGACAGGGGATCGGCAGATACGCAGTATTTT. This translates into CASMGWDRGSADTQYF.

V is TRBV6-5 and J is TRBJ2-1; 8 bases map to TRBD1. The V and J ends lost 8 bases and 5 bases, in that order; junction bases with no gene match: 8. The length of the CDR3 is 14 residues. Looked up from germline, CDR1 is MNHEY and CDR2 is SVGAGI. The CDR3 nucleotides read TGTGCCAGCCAGTTACAGGGGGGTAACAATGAGCAGTTCTTC. It is translated as CASQLQGGNNEQFF.

This clonotype was seen a few times. A much larger clone sits a single nucleotide away, making a read error possible. This sequence joins TRBV6-2 or TRBV6-3 and TRBJ2-2; 7 nucleotides line up with TRBD2. V was pared by 6 bases and J by 2 bases, with 6 bases of the junction left unmatched. CDR1 and CDR2 from the germline V gene are MNHEY and SVGEGT. The CDR3 runs 15 residues. The CDR3 region is CASRGDYPNTGELFF. Here the CDR3 DNA reads TGTGCCAGCAGGGGGGACTACCCAAACACCGGGGAGCTGTTTTTT.